Listed below are T cell receptor beta chains from one sample, sequenced in a study of blood T cell repertoires in COVID-19. Produced via immunoSEQ multiplex PCR; TCRdb's table is partial and in-frame only. The sample records 300,000 to 350,000 clones, 88% being singletons. Sequenced input: peripheral blood. The receptors come from a woman in her sixties or seventies with COVID-19, enrolled during active disease. Each CDR3 is given with its conserved first and last residue. The D gene is left open where the match is weak. Clone size is stated in some rows and not others, as once, few, many or a class when expanded.

>TRBV5-8|-|-|TRBJ2-1
TGTGCCAGCAGCTTGGAAGGACAACAATACAATGAGCAGTTCTTC
CASSLEGQQYNEQFF
>TRBV14|-|-|TRBJ1-1
TGTGCCAGCAGCCAAGCCAGAGGAACTGAAGCTTTCTTT
CASSQARGTEAFF
>TRBV4-2|-|-|TRBJ2-1
TGTGCCAGCAGCCAACTAGGCGGGCCGGGTACGGTTGAGCAGTTCTTC
CASSQLGGPGTVEQFF
>TRBV19|-|-|TRBJ1-1
TGTGCCAGTAGTGCTCAGGGGCTGGGTCCTGAAGCTTTCTTT
CASSAQGLGPEAFF
>TRBV10-3|TRBD1|-|TRBJ1-6
TGTGCCGCCTCCAGGGGGGCGGATAATTCACCCCTCCACTTT
CAASRGADNSPLHF
>TRBV7-2|TRBD1|-|TRBJ1-6
TGTGCCAGCAGCTTTCGGGGACAGGGTGGCTCACCCCTCCACTTT
CASSFRGQGGSPLHF
>TRBV5-1|-|few|TRBJ1-1
TGCGCCACAAATTCAGGGCCGGGGAACACTGAAGCTTTCTTT
CATNSGPGNTEAFF
>TRBV24-1|TRBD1|-|TRBJ2-7
TGTGCCACCAGCGACTTACCGGGACAGGGGTTAAAGCAGTACTTC
CATSDLPGQGLKQYF
>TRBV11-2|-|-|TRBJ1-4
TGTGCCAGCAGCCCGGGACACCTTAATGAAAAACTGTTTTTT
CASSPGHLNEKLFF
>TRBV24-1|TRBD1|-|TRBJ1-1
TGTGCCACAAGACAGGGATCTGAAGCTTTCTTT
CATRQGSEAFF
>TRBV9|-|-|TRBJ1-1
TGTGCCAGCAGCCCTAGGGGCGACACTAAGAACACTGAAGCTTTCTTT
CASSPRGDTKNTEAFF
>TRBV18|-|-|TRBJ1-4
TGTGCCAGCTCGGAGGGTACAACTAATGAAAAACTGTTTTTT
CASSEGTTNEKLFF
>TRBV4-2|TRBD2|once|TRBJ2-3
TGTGCCAGCAGCCAAGTACTAGCGGGGGCCCTCTCTAGCACAGATACGCAGTATTTT
CASSQVLAGALSSTDTQYF
>TRBV5-8|TRBD1|once|TRBJ1-1
TGTGCCAGCAGTTCTGGACAGGGGGCATGGGTGAACACTGAAGCTTTCTTT
CASSSGQGAWVNTEAFF
>TRBV7-2|-|-|TRBJ1-2
TGTGCCAGCAGCTTCCGACAGGCCCTCGCTAACTATGGCTACACCTTC
CASSFRQALANYGYTF
>TRBV18|TRBD1|-|TRBJ1-1
TGTGCCAGCTCACCGGGGGTCGACAGGGCAACTGAAGCTTTCTTT
CASSPGVDRATEAFF
>TRBV4-1|-|-|TRBJ2-7
TGCGCCAGCAGCCAAGAGACAGCCTACGAGCAGTACTTC
CASSQETAYEQYF
>TRBV7-2|-|-|TRBJ1-2
TGTGCCAGCAGCTTAGTAGGCTTCGGGGACTATGGCTACACCTTC
CASSLVGFGDYGYTF
>TRBV28|-|-|TRBJ1-5
TGTGCCAGCAGTTTTCGGGACACCTATCAGCCCCAGCATTTT
CASSFRDTYQPQHF
>TRBV28|-|-|TRBJ1-2
TGTGCCAGCAGTCCGGGACTCGTTTATGGCTACACCTTC
CASSPGLVYGYTF
>TRBV20-1|-|-|TRBJ2-7
TGCAGTGCTAGTGGCCTAGCAATGGACGAGCAGTACTTC
CSASGLAMDEQYF
>TRBV12-3/TRBV12-4|TRBD1|-|TRBJ1-2
TGTGCCAGCAGGACAGGGTTTTATGGCTACACCTTC
CASRTGFYGYTF
>TRBV7-8|-|-|TRBJ1-3
TGTGCCAGCAGCTTAAGTGGGCAGGGGATAGCTGGAAACACCATATATTTT
CASSLSGQGIAGNTIYF
>TRBV19|-|-|TRBJ2-2
TGTGCCAGTAGTATGGAGGGTCACCACACCGGGGAGCTGTTTTTT
CASSMEGHHTGELFF
>TRBV19|TRBD1|once|TRBJ1-3
TGTGCCAGTAGTGGGTGGGACAGGACCGTCGACACCATATATTTT
CASSGWDRTVDTIYF